Each of the 8 T cell receptor beta chains below was sequenced from the same sample in a study of T cell responses to AZD1222 COVID-19 vaccine. Some clones are missing from TCRdb's copy, which holds only in-frame ones; the method was immunoSEQ multiplex PCR. The table has roughly 130,000 clones, just over 90% seen once; the top ten hold around 1.9%. Material: peripheral blood, obtained on day 0 of AZD1222 vaccination. Every receptor here comes from an adult in good health.

The chain couples TRBV19 to TRBJ1-2; TRBD1 matches 8 bases. V shed 4 bases, J shed 7 bases, and the junction held 11 bases outside the gene matches. Looked up from germline, CDR1 is LNHDA and CDR2 is SQIVND (reference sequence). The CDR3 has 15 amino acids. The CDR3 reads CASSTRTGPGSGYTF. DNA for the CDR3: TGTGCCAGTAGTACAAGGACAGGGCCGGGGAGTGGCTACACCTTC.

This chain connects TRBV19 to TRBJ2-3; weak D call: TRBD2 (6 bases). Trimming removed 1 base from V and 4 bases from J, with 9 bases in between. The CDR3 is 14 amino acids. Germline values: CDR1 LNHDA, CDR2 SQIVND (reference sequence). The CDR3 nucleotides read TGTGCCAGTAGTATAGGGGCGGGGCCAGATACGCAGTATTTT. It encodes CASSIGAGPDTQYF.

The V call is TRBV9, the J call TRBJ2-1; the D is unclear. Trimming left V 4 bases short and J 8 bases short, with 31 bases between. The CDR3 loop spans 19 amino acids. The germline CDR1 and CDR2 sequences are SGDLS and YYNGEE. The CDR3 loop reads CASSQAVGLRAGNSHEQFF. CDR3 DNA: TGTGCCAGCAGCCAGGCGGTCGGGCTACGCGCAGGAAATTCCCATGAGCAGTTCTTC.

As concerns this clone: Other DNA sequences in the same sample also yield this CDR3. V and J are TRBV12-3 or TRBV12-4 and TRBJ1-2; no firm D call. V gave up 3 bases and J gave up 4 bases, with 3 bases separating them. This CDR3 comprises 11 residues. CDR3 DNA: TGTGCCAGCAGTTTCGGCTATGGCTACACCTTC. It translates to CASSFGYGYTF.

The CDR3 sequence is CASSWVEHNEQFF. The CDR3 DNA reads TGTGCCAGCAGTTGGGTGGAGCACAATGAGCAGTTCTTC. The chain recombines TRBV6-2 or TRBV6-3 with TRBJ2-1, with D unclear. Trimming left V 4 bases short and J 5 bases short, with 9 bases between. This CDR3 comprises 13 residues. Per the germline V gene, CDR1 is MNHEY and CDR2 is SVGEGT.

The chain links TRBV3-1 (or the pseudogene TRBV3-2) to TRBJ1-6; 7 bases fit TRBD1. Germline V gives CDR1 LGHDT, CDR2 YNNKEL (reference sequence). The V gene end was trimmed by 4 bases and the J gene end by 15 bases; junction bases not matched to a gene: 9. This CDR3 region has 13 residues. The chain's CDR3 is CASSLSGTDILHF. The DNA of the CDR3 is TGTGCCAGCAGCCTGTCCGGGACAGATATCCTCCACTTT.

This chain links TRBV4-2 with TRBJ1-1, with TRBD1 matching 7 bases. CDR1 is LGHNA, CDR2 YNFKEQ, per germline. V lost 5 bases, J lost 4 bases, and 13 bases stayed unmatched. The CDR3 covers 16 residues. CDR3: CASSERNRGGTTEAFF. In DNA, the CDR3 is TGTGCCAGCAGCGAACGAAACAGGGGCGGGACCACTGAAGCTTTCTTT.

This sequence joins TRBV18 and TRBJ1-1, with D possibly being TRBD1 (5 bases). The V gene lost 2 bases and the J gene lost 10 bases, with 11 bases spanning the gap. Germline lookup yields CDR1 KGHSH and CDR2 LQKENI. The CDR3 length is 12 residues. CDR3 loop: CASSPGAQGAFF. The CDR3 nucleotides are TGTGCCAGCTCACCAGGGGCTCAGGGAGCTTTCTTT.